This TCR beta chain was captured in a study of blood T cell repertoires in COVID-19. The CDR3 extends over 14 amino acids. Germline CDR1 and CDR2: SGHTA and FQGNSA. J lost 0 bases, V lost 6 bases, and 2 bases had no gene match. The protocol was immunoSEQ multiplex PCR, while the TCRdb copy is restricted to in-frame clones and leaves out a portion. Of around 170,000 clones listed, approximately 82% are singletons. Sequences were obtained from peripheral blood. V is TRBV7-2 and J is TRBJ1-2, with 9 nucleotides matching TRBD1. This sequence was found in a man aged 70-80 years who had recovered from COVID-19. CDR3: CASRRDRANYGYTF. The CDR3 DNA reads as TGTGCCAGCAGAAGGGACAGGGCTAACTATGGCTACACCTTC.